Here is one T cell receptor (beta chain) with its context. Antigen unknown. Time point here: recipient sample about 28 days before transplant, after cytoreduction. This sample is part of a study of T cell clonotyping in hematopoietic cell transplantation. As for the study in general: Recipients' pretransplant samples followed cytoreduction. The study, taken as a whole, reports: Few recipient clonotypes overlapped donors; over 95% were de novo at given depth. After transplant, recipient diversity fell while pathologically expanded clonotypes grew through day 180. Graft donor and pretransplant recipient Inverse Simpson Index values predicted broader posttransplant TCR diversity.

Libraries were prepared by immunoSEQ multiplex PCR; TCRdb keeps only in-frame clonotypes and omits some of them. This sample has approximately 44,000 clones, with 85% found just once. The CDR3 is made up of 14 amino acids. The ends lost 11 bases at V and 13 bases at J; junction bases unmatched: 15. Germline V gene lookup returns CDR1 MNHNS and CDR2 SASEGT. This clonotype originated in a man in his sixties with acute myeloid leukemia. Some clones in this sample may be carry-over from other donors' samples. V and J are TRBV6-1 and TRBJ1-6; 9 nucleotides line up with TRBD1. Sequencing used peripheral blood mononuclear cells, obtained before stem cell transplant. CDR3 DNA sequence: TGTGCCTGCCAGCCCGGGACAGGGATTTGGCCCCTCCACTTT. Its protein product is CACQPGTGIWPLHF.